This TCR beta chain stems from a study of T cells in Graves' hyperthyroidism and ophthalmopathy. Regarding the study as a whole: Blood also contained most expanded thyroid clonotypes above 0.001. Before onset, ophthalmopathy was predicted by the model a median roughly 6.8 months earlier. A model using 13 V-J features told ophthalmopathy apart from stable hyperthyroidism.

The CDR3 consists of 14 residues. Trimming stripped 6 bases from V and 5 bases from J, with 16 bases between. CDR1 and CDR2 from the germline V gene are SNHLY and FYNNEI. Every diagnosis used clinical symptoms, serum thyroxine and TRAb, thyroid ultrasound and orbital computed tomography. This clonotype was counted at least ten times. Antigen specificity is unknown. Amplification targeted TCR beta CDR3 regions from RNA transcripts. During a first-round RT-PCR of the TCR CDR3, the HTBI primer set was used. TCRdb re-called the multiplex PCR reads through MiXCR, storing one row per CDR3 protein. This table holds more than 500,000 distinct CDR3 sequences, about 45% found once.

Sequenced sample: peripheral blood or thyroid tissue (not recorded which). V is TRBV2 and J is TRBJ1-2; D is unresolved. The source of this sequence is an adult woman with Graves' disease, either hyperthyroidism or ophthalmopathy (not recorded which). CDR3 in amino acids: CASRIDTAGYGYTF. The CDR3 coding sequence is TGTGCCAGCAGGATAGACACCGCGGGATATGGCTACACCTTC.